A single sample is the source of the 24 T cell receptor beta chains below, sequenced in a study of cytomegalovirus exposure and HLA in healthy donors (dated by TCRdb to 2016 to 2017). Library construction relied on the immunoSEQ multiplex PCR assay. The multiplex PCR relied on a mix of 60 forward primers for TCR Vbeta segments and 13 reverse primers for TCR Jbeta segments. In TCRdb, the immuneACCESS table is reduced to in-frame sequences with V and J assigned. These tables do not hold every clone; where another copy was compared, an unresolved V gene accounts for under half, and the others remain unexplained. The sample table shows approximately 74,000 clones, and more than 80% are seen once. The ten largest account for about 3.2% of the sample. The sequenced material came from PBMCs. These receptors came from a woman in her twenties or thirties in good health and CMV-seronegative.

The chain couples TRBV30 to TRBJ1-1; D is unclear. The germline V gene has CDR1 GTSNPN and CDR2 SVGIG (reference sequence). The CDR3 is made up of 10 amino acids. This chain's CDR3 is CAARNTEAFF. CDR3 nucleotide sequence: TGTGCAGCGAGGAACACTGAAGCTTTCTTT.

This clone was detected a few times. V gene TRBV11-2 combines with J gene TRBJ1-2, with 7 bases identical to TRBD1. Germline CDR1 and CDR2: SGHAT and FQNNGV. This CDR3 comprises 15 residues. Trimming cost V 3 bases and J 1 base; bases outside gene matches: 5. The CDR3, as DNA: TGTGCCAGCAGCTTTACCGGGACAGTTAACTATGGCTACACCTTC. This encodes CASSFTGTVNYGYTF.

This chain joins TRBV7-9 and TRBJ1-2; 8 bases are a match to TRBD1. Germline lookup yields CDR1 SEHNR and CDR2 FQNEAQ (reference sequence). The CDR3 is made up of 15 amino acids. J was trimmed by 3 bases and V by 4 bases; bases with no gene match: 7. CDR3 DNA sequence: TGTGCCAGCAGCTCACGGACAGGGCAAGACTATGGCTACACCTTC. Translating gives CASSSRTGQDYGYTF.

The chain carries TRBV18 and TRBJ1-1; 7 positions match TRBD1. Losses at the gene ends were 3 bases for V and 10 bases for J; bases not matched to a gene: 14. This CDR3 has 15 amino acids. Germline V lookup: CDR1 KGHSH, CDR2 LQKENI. CDR3 loop: CASSPTGTGAQGAFF. The CDR3, as DNA: TGTGCCAGCTCACCCACCGGCACAGGGGCCCAAGGAGCTTTCTTT.

J is TRBJ1-5 and V is TRBV14, with D possibly being TRBD1 (5 bases). The CDR3 spans 14 residues. Germline CDR1 is SGHDN and CDR2 is FVKESK. The V and J ends lost 4 bases and 7 bases respectively, with 14 bases between them. The CDR3 is CASSLRGGRQPQHF. The CDR3 bases are TGTGCCAGCAGCCTGAGGGGAGGTCGGCAGCCCCAGCATTTT.

The chain is built from TRBV28 and TRBJ1-3; tentative D call: TRBD1 (6 bases). With 6 bases removed from V and 4 bases from J, the gap between germline ends came to 16 bases. CDR1 is MDHEN, CDR2 SYDVKM, per germline. This CDR3 is built from 15 residues. DNA for the CDR3: TGTGCCAGCAGATCCCCAGGGGCCTCCGGAAACACCATATATTTT. The encoded protein is CASRSPGASGNTIYF.

V usage is TRBV5-4 and J usage is TRBJ1-6; a weak D match, TRBD1 (6 bases). The germline CDR1 and CDR2 sequences are SGHNT and YYREEE (reference sequence). CDR3 length: 15 residues. The germline V and J ends were trimmed by 0 bases and 7 bases, with 11 bases remaining between them. The CDR3 coding sequence is TGTGCCAGCAGCTTGGGAAACAGGGTGAATTCACCCCTCCACTTT. Encoded protein: CASSLGNRVNSPLHF.

V usage is TRBV27 and J usage is TRBJ1-2; D is undetermined. The CDR3 spans 13 residues. The V end lost 1 base, the J end lost 6 bases, and 9 bases lay between the germline ends. The germline V gene encodes CDR1 MNHEY and CDR2 SMNVEV (reference sequence). The CDR3 coding sequence is TGTGCCAGCAGTTTATTCGGGGTTGATGGCTACACCTTC. Translating it yields CASSLFGVDGYTF.

The chain uses TRBV9 and TRBJ1-3; 8 bases align to TRBD1. Looked up from germline, CDR1 is SGDLS and CDR2 is YYNGEE. V shed 3 bases and J 2 bases; nucleotides not matched to a gene: 4. The length of the CDR3 is 15 residues. CDR3 sequence: CASSAEQGAGNTIYF. CDR3 DNA: TGTGCCAGCAGCGCCGAACAGGGGGCTGGAAACACCATATATTTT. Full variable domain (remainder filled in from reference TRBV9 and TRBJ1-3): DSGVTQTPKHLITATGQRVTLRCSPRSGDLSVYWYQQSLDQGLQFLIQYYNGEERAKGNILERFSAQQFPDLHSELNLSSLELGDSALYFCASSAEQGAGNTIYFGEGSWLTVV.

This rearrangement joins TRBV5-6 to TRBJ2-2; 8 positions match TRBD2. The CDR3 is made up of 15 amino acids. V lost 4 bases, J lost 5 bases, and 7 bases stayed unmatched. CDR1 and CDR2 (germline): SGHDT, YYEEEE. As DNA, the CDR3 is TGTGCCAGCAGCCTTAGGCGGGGGGTGACCGGGGAGCTGTTTTTT. Its translation: CASSLRRGVTGELFF.

The chain uses TRBV7-4 and TRBJ2-7; 8 bases are a match to TRBD2. J gave up 6 bases and V 2 bases, and 9 bases lay outside the gene matches. The germline V gene encodes CDR1 SGHVT and CDR2 SQSDAQ. This CDR3 region has 15 residues. The CDR3 DNA sequence: TGTGCCAGCAGCTTATGGCGGCGGGGGGCTATCGAGCAGTACTTC. As protein: CASSLWRRGAIEQYF. Based on the CDR3 plus reference TRBV7-4 and TRBJ2-7, the full variable domain is GAGVSQSPRYKVAKRGRDVALRCDSISGHVTLYWYRQTLGQGSEVLTYSQSDAQRDKSGRPSGRFSAERPERSVSTLKIQRTEQGDSAVYLCASSLWRRGAIEQYFGPGTRLTVT.

This clone was observed a few times. This chain joins TRBV18 and TRBJ2-2; 10 bases match TRBD1. Germline V CDR1 and CDR2: KGHSH, LQKENI. V trimming: 3 bases; J trimming: 6 bases; junction bases outside the gene matches: 7. This CDR3 is 16 amino acids long. The CDR3 protein is CASSPSPGQGPGELFF. The CDR3 DNA is TGTGCCAGCTCACCCTCGCCGGGACAGGGGCCCGGGGAGCTGTTTTTT. The full variable domain, completed using reference TRBV18 and TRBJ2-2, is NAGVMQNPRHLVRRRGQEARLRCSPMKGHSHVYWYRQLPEEGLKFMVYLQKENIIDESGMPKERFSAEFPKEGPSILRIQQVVRGDSAAYFCASSPSPGQGPGELFFGEGSRLTVL.

The CDR3 is CASSESVITGNYYGYTF. Here the CDR3 DNA reads TGTGCCAGCAGTGAATCTGTCATTACAGGGAATTACTATGGCTACACCTTC. This chain uses TRBV25-1 with TRBJ1-2, with D perhaps matching TRBD1 (6 bases). Per germline, CDR1 MGHDK and CDR2 SYGVNS. V was shortened by 1 base and J by 3 bases, with 18 bases between the two germline ends. This CDR3 spans 17 amino acids.

CDR3 sequence: CSVDSDRFGYEQYF. The CDR3 nucleotides read TGCAGCGTTGACTCGGACAGGTTTGGGTACGAGCAGTACTTC. The V call is TRBV29-1, the J call TRBJ2-7; 7 bases fit TRBD1. Trimming at V came to 3 bases and at J to 4 bases, leaving 9 bases not matched to a gene. This CDR3 contains 14 residues. CDR1 and CDR2 from the germline V gene are SQVTM and ANQGSEA.

The V gene is TRBV10-3, the J gene TRBJ2-2; 10 bases align to TRBD1. With V trimmed by 3 bases and J by 4 bases, 2 bases remained unmatched. CDR3 size: 15 residues. Germline V gene sequence: CDR1 ENHRY, CDR2 SYGVKD. The CDR3 spells CAISDGTGVTGELFF. CDR3 DNA sequence: TGTGCCATCAGTGATGGGACAGGGGTCACCGGGGAGCTGTTTTTT.

J is TRBJ2-5 and V is TRBV14; possible D gene TRBD2, 5 bases. The better agreement between TRBJ2-7 and the DNA end casts doubt on the J call. This CDR3 comprises 13 residues. CDR1 and CDR2 (germline): SGHDN, FVKESK. The CDR3 DNA reads TGTGCCAGCAGCGCCACCGCGGGCTACGAGCAGTACTTC. It translates to CASSATAGYEQYF.

The CDR3 here is CSGRQNYEQYF. CDR3 sequence (DNA): TGCAGCGGTAGACAGAACTACGAGCAGTACTTC. The V gene is TRBV29-1, the J gene TRBJ2-7; weak D call: TRBD1 (5 bases). Trimming shortened V by 7 bases and J by 3 bases, and 10 bases separated the two germline ends. The germline V gene encodes CDR1 SQVTM and CDR2 ANQGSEA. This CDR3 comprises 11 residues.

This clone appeared a few times. The rearrangement links TRBV18 to TRBJ1-5; D perhaps matches TRBD1 (5 bases). The CDR3 loop spans 13 amino acids. The germline V gene has CDR1 KGHSH and CDR2 LQKENI. Trimming cost V 0 bases and J 14 bases, with 14 bases left between them. CDR3: CASSPPSGQGKHF. CDR3 in DNA: TGTGCCAGCTCACCACCAAGTGGGCAGGGAAAGCATTTT.

This clone came up a few times. The gene calls are TRBV28 and TRBJ2-7; the match to TRBD1 covers 7 bases. The CDR3 spans 14 residues. Germline V lookup: CDR1 MDHEN, CDR2 SYDVKM. Trimming removed 5 bases from V and 1 base from J; junction bases left unmatched: 5. CDR3 DNA: TGTGCCAGCAGTCCCAGGGGGTTGTCCTACGAGCAGTACTTC. Its translation is CASSPRGLSYEQYF.

The V call is TRBV4-1, the J call TRBJ2-7, with 7 nucleotides matching TRBD1. The CDR3 contains 20 residues. Germline V lookup: CDR1 MGHRA, CDR2 YSYEKL. V shed 2 bases and J 3 bases; nucleotides not matched to a gene: 22. CDR3 bases: TGCGCCAGCAGCCAACAAGAGTTTGGCGACTACCGGGACAGCAACTACGAGCAGTACTTC. It specifies CASSQQEFGDYRDSNYEQYF.

The chain is built from TRBV6-1 and TRBJ1-1, with a tentative D call TRBD1 (6 bases). With 11 bases removed from V and 4 bases from J, the gap between germline ends came to 23 bases. In germline, CDR1 is MNHNS, CDR2 SASEGT. The CDR3 length is 15 residues. The DNA of the CDR3 is TGTGCCTCGGCGGGGGGGCGAACCGGTAGCACTGAAGCTTTCTTT. This translates into CASAGGRTGSTEAFF.

The chain recombines TRBV11-3 with TRBJ2-1, with 8 bases matching TRBD2. The CDR3 extends over 15 amino acids. Trimming took 2 bases from V and 6 from J; bases not matched to a gene: 6. Germline V gene sequence: CDR1 SGHNT, CDR2 YENEEA. The CDR3 DNA reads TGTGCCAGCAGCTTACGCGATGCGGGGGGCAATGAGCAGTTCTTC. Translating gives CASSLRDAGGNEQFF. The full variable domain, rest sourced from reference TRBV11-3 and TRBJ2-1, is EAGVVQSPRYKIIEKKQPVAFWCNPISGHNTLYWYLQNLGQGPELLIRYENEEAVDDSQLPKDRFSAERLKGVDSTLKIQPAELGDSAVYLCASSLRDAGGNEQFFGPGTRLTVL.

This chain uses TRBV5-6 with TRBJ1-4; D not certain. CDR1 and CDR2 (germline): SGHDT, YYEEEE. V dropped 2 bases and J dropped 0 bases, with 11 bases sitting between them. The CDR3 loop spans 16 amino acids. CDR3 DNA sequence: TGTGCCAGCAGCTTAGTTGACCGGGCAACTAATGAAAAACTGTTTTTT. Its protein product is CASSLVDRATNEKLFF.

The chain links TRBV7-2 to TRBJ1-6, with 9 bases identical to TRBD1. Germline CDR1 is SGHTA and CDR2 is FQGNSA. CDR3 size: 15 residues. The V gene end was trimmed by 4 bases and the J gene end by 10 bases; junction bases not matched to a gene: 8. This CDR3 is CASSWGQGFRSPLHF. The CDR3 bases are TGTGCCAGCAGCTGGGGACAGGGCTTTAGGTCACCCCTCCACTTT.